This T cell receptor (beta chain) was identified during a study of T cells after yellow fever vaccination. TCRdb reprocessed the 5' RACE reads with MiXCR, giving one entry per CDR3 protein. Here the sample spans more than 300,000 distinct CDR3 sequences, roughly a tenth being singletons. The germline V gene encodes CDR1 SGHTA and CDR2 FQGNSA. The CDR3 covers 16 residues. Trimming pared 2 bases from V and 4 bases from J, leaving 15 bases between. The J gene is TRBJ1-5, the V gene TRBV7-2; D remains ambiguous. The clonotype originates from a man between 18 and 35 years old who received the YFV17D yellow fever vaccine. The specimen was CD4+ T cells sorted from PBMCs, collected 45 days after the yellow fever booster vaccination. The CDR3 sequence: CASSLFPGEGNQPQHF. CDR3 nucleotides: TGTGCCAGCAGCTTATTCCCCGGGGAGGGTAATCAGCCCCAGCATTTT.